These T cell receptor beta chains were read from a single sample in a study of tumour-infiltrating T cells in Burkitt lymphoma. TCRdb's copy holds only in-frame clones and misses some; the assay was immunoSEQ multiplex PCR. The sample includes 43,000 or so clones, around 30% of them seen just once. Input material: tumor tissue. The receptors stem from a human donor with Burkitt lymphoma. Both conserved end residues are part of each CDR3. Fields, in order: V gene, D gene, J gene, clone size, CDR3 protein, CDR3 DNA. The D gene is left open where the match is weak. Size tells how often a clone was seen (once, few, many) or the class of an expanded clone, and some rows leave it out.

TRBV19	NA	TRBJ2-5	NA	CASSIAAGAEGETQYF	TGTGCCAGTAGTATAGCCGCAGGGGCGGAGGGAGAGACCCAGTACTTC
TRBV18	NA	TRBJ1-1	NA	CASSPQRQSGSEAFF	TGTGCCAGCTCACCACAGAGGCAAAGTGGGTCTGAAGCTTTCTTT
TRBV5-1	NA	TRBJ2-2	few	CASRTVDTGELFF	TGCGCCAGCAGGACAGTGGACACCGGGGAGCTGTTTTTT
TRBV4-3	NA	TRBJ1-6	NA	CASSNSLSSSYNSPLHF	TGCGCCAGCAGCAACTCCCTTTCAAGCTCCTATAATTCACCCCTCCACTTT
TRBV21-1	NA	TRBJ1-4	NA	CASSKGGQLNEKLFF	TGTGCCAGCAGCAAGGGAGGACAGCTTAATGAAAAACTGTTTTTT
TRBV7-9	NA	TRBJ2-7	NA	CASSAERREQYF	TGTGCCAGCTCGGCGGAGCGGCGCGAGCAGTACTTC
TRBV2	NA	TRBJ2-7	NA	CASRRGLYEQYF	TGTGCCAGCAGGCGGGGACTGTACGAGCAGTACTTC
TRBV6-1	TRBD1	TRBJ2-7	NA	CASSIGGAQYEQYF	TGTGCCAGTTCTATAGGGGGCGCCCAATACGAGCAGTACTTC
TRBV19	NA	TRBJ1-2	NA	CASKARELSGYTF	TGTGCCAGTAAAGCCAGGGAGTTGTCCGGCTACACCTTC
TRBV5-4	NA	TRBJ2-3	NA	CASSLDSPGPDTQYF	TGTGCCAGCAGCTTGGACAGTCCGGGGCCAGATACGCAGTATTTT
TRBV7-2	NA	TRBJ1-5	few	CASSLGPNQPQHF	TGTGCCAGCAGCTTGGGGCCGAATCAGCCCCAGCATTTT
TRBV5-8	NA	TRBJ1-2	NA	CASSLEAANYGYTF	TGTGCCAGCAGCTTGGAGGCAGCTAACTATGGCTACACCTTC
TRBV5-4	NA	TRBJ2-3	few	CASSPGLGGGTDTQYF	TGTGCCAGCAGCCCCGGACTCGGAGGTGGCACAGATACGCAGTATTTT
TRBV7-9	TRBD2	TRBJ2-3	few	CASSLQAGAHTDTQYF	TGTGCCAGCAGCCTTCAAGCGGGGGCCCACACAGATACGCAGTATTTT
TRBV5-1	TRBD1	TRBJ2-1	few	CASSLITGEMKQFF	TGCGCCAGCAGCTTGATAACAGGGGAGATGAAGCAGTTCTTC
TRBV5-1	TRBD1	TRBJ1-1	NA	CASSLVGQGNTEAFF	TGCGCCAGCAGCTTGGTGGGACAGGGTAACACTGAAGCTTTCTTT
TRBV7-9	NA	TRBJ2-3	NA	CASSLGDTSTDTQYF	TGTGCCAGCAGCTTGGGAGACACTAGCACAGATACGCAGTATTTT
TRBV7-7	NA	TRBJ2-5	NA	CASSPDWGSETQYF	TGTGCCAGCAGCCCCGACTGGGGATCGGAGACCCAGTACTTC
TRBV5-6	NA	TRBJ1-2	NA	CASSLGATVDYGYTF	TGTGCCAGCAGCTTGGGAGCGACAGTTGACTATGGCTACACCTTC
TRBV28	TRBD1	TRBJ2-7	few	CASTGDRSYEQYF	TGTGCCAGCACCGGGGACAGGTCCTACGAGCAGTACTTC